The 22 T cell receptor beta chains below were found in one sample sequenced in a study of naive and memory T cell subsets. Both TRBC1 and TRBC2 were covered by a beta constant-region primer of two equimolar oligonucleotides. TCRdb reprocessed the UMI-ligation and nested PCR reads via MiXCR and lists one record per CDR3 protein. The table includes 150,000 or so distinct CDR3 sequences, over 15% detected once. The sequenced sample was naive CD4+ T cells from blood. These receptors all come from a human donor in good health.

The chain employs TRBV5-1 and TRBJ2-3; D unresolved. Germline-derived CDR1 and CDR2 are SGHRS and YFSETQ. Deletions cut 0 bases from V and 6 bases from J, with 14 bases between. The CDR3 spans 15 residues. CDR3: CASSLAPRPPDTQYF. CDR3 bases: TGCGCCAGCAGCTTGGCCCCGCGACCCCCGGATACGCAGTATTTT.

This clonotype was detected many times. This chain connects TRBV12-3 or TRBV12-4 to TRBJ2-2; D ambiguous. V gave up 3 bases and J gave up 0 bases, with 2 bases separating them. CDR3 length: 13 amino acids. CDR3 sequence (DNA): TGTGCCAGCAGTTTGGCGAACACCGGGGAGCTGTTTTTT. Protein sequence: CASSLANTGELFF.

This clonotype was seen more than once but under ten times. The chain recombines TRBV18 with TRBJ2-5; no reliable D call. V shed 5 bases and J shed 1 base, with 8 bases lying between them. The length of the CDR3 is 13 residues. CDR1 and CDR2 from the germline V gene are KGHSH and LQKENI. The CDR3 bases are TGTGCCAGCTCAGGCGTCCGCCAAGAGACCCAGTACTTC. Translating gives CASSGVRQETQYF.

V and J are TRBV19 and TRBJ2-1; 9 bases line up with TRBD2. Looked up from germline, CDR1 is LNHDA and CDR2 is SQIVND (reference sequence). J gave up 5 bases and V 4 bases, and 12 bases lay outside the gene matches. This CDR3 has 17 amino acids. The CDR3 is CASSTPTGLAADNEQFF. Here the CDR3 DNA reads TGTGCCAGTAGTACGCCGACGGGACTAGCAGCGGACAATGAGCAGTTCTTC.

This clonotype was counted between two and nine times. The chain joins TRBV4-3 to TRBJ2-1; tentative D call: TRBD2 (6 bases). The CDR3 length is 14 residues. CDR1 LGHNA and CDR2 YSLEER come from the germline V gene. With 4 bases removed from V and 8 bases from J, the gap between germline ends came to 15 bases. The CDR3: CASSRGAGLDEQFF. Written as DNA, the CDR3 is TGCGCCAGCAGCCGAGGCGCGGGGCTGGATGAGCAGTTCTTC.

This clonotype was seen more than once but under ten times. The chain joins TRBV6-5 to TRBJ2-2; 7 bases align to TRBD2. The CDR3 runs to 16 residues. CDR1 is MNHEY and CDR2 is SVGAGI in the germline V gene. V dropped 5 bases and J dropped 3; count of bases not matched to a gene: 9. The chain's CDR3 is CASSPLSAGDTGELFF. The DNA of the CDR3 is TGTGCCAGCAGTCCCCTTTCGGCGGGAGACACCGGGGAGCTGTTTTTT.

This clonotype was observed at least ten times. V gene TRBV12-3 or TRBV12-4 combines with J gene TRBJ1-5; D not certain. V shed 3 bases and J shed 1 base, with 7 bases lying between them. CDR3 length: 14 residues. CDR3 amino acids: CASSFAGSNQPQHF. In nucleotides, the CDR3 is TGTGCCAGCAGTTTCGCTGGGAGCAATCAGCCCCAGCATTTT.

The chain employs TRBV29-1 and TRBJ2-3; 8 bases align to TRBD2. Germline V gives CDR1 SQVTM, CDR2 ANQGSEA. This CDR3 is 15 amino acids long. Germline trimming cut 7 bases from V and 3 bases from J; bases unmatched to any gene: 12. DNA for the CDR3: TGCAGCGCTGGGAGGGAGCGGGAGAGTACAGATACGCAGTATTTT. This encodes CSAGRERESTDTQYF.

This clonotype has more than one count but fewer than ten. The CDR3 DNA follows: TGTGCCAGCAGCCACCGACTAGCAACAGATACGCAGTATTTT. Translated, it gives CASSHRLATDTQYF. V usage is TRBV3-1 and J usage is TRBJ2-3; TRBD2 agrees at 7 bases. This CDR3 spans 14 amino acids. Germline CDR1 LGHDT, CDR2 YNNKEL (reference sequence). Trimming at V came to 3 bases and at J to 3 bases, leaving 3 bases not matched to a gene.

The gene calls are TRBV9 and TRBJ2-5; 9 bases agree with TRBD1. With V trimmed by 3 bases and J by 2 bases, 5 bases remained unmatched. Germline V lookup: CDR1 SGDLS, CDR2 YYNGEE. This CDR3 comprises 15 residues. Written as DNA, the CDR3 is TGTGCCAGCAGCGCAGCGGGACAGGGTCAAGAGACCCAGTACTTC. It yields the protein CASSAAGQGQETQYF.

This clonotype was seen a handful of times. The chain is built from TRBV28 and TRBJ2-1; a weak D match, TRBD1 (6 bases). CDR1 is MDHEN, CDR2 SYDVKM, per germline. CDR3 size: 18 residues. With 2 bases removed from V and 4 bases from J, the gap between germline ends came to 21 bases. The chain's CDR3 is CASSLKVRWGHWYNEQFF. The DNA for the CDR3 is TGTGCCAGCAGTTTAAAGGTTAGGTGGGGACATTGGTACAATGAGCAGTTCTTC. The full variable domain, rest sourced from reference TRBV28 and TRBJ2-1, is DVKVTQSSRYLVKRTGEKVFLECVQDMDHENMFWYRQDPGLGLRLIYFSYDVKMKEKGDIPEGYSVSREKKERFSLILESASTNQTSMYLCASSLKVRWGHWYNEQFFGPGTRLTVL.

The chain has TRBV11-2 and TRBJ2-1, with 8 nucleotides matching TRBD2. The length of the CDR3 is 15 residues. Germline V gene lookup returns CDR1 SGHAT and CDR2 FQNNGV. Trimming at V came to 3 bases and at J to 4 bases, leaving 5 bases not matched to a gene. In nucleotides, the CDR3 is TGTGCCAGCAGCTTTTTTCTAGCGGGTTACAATGAGCAGTTCTTC. This codes for CASSFFLAGYNEQFF.

V and J are TRBV6-4 and TRBJ1-4, with 7 bases fitting TRBD1. Germline trimming cut 6 bases from V and 3 bases from J; bases unmatched to any gene: 7. The germline gives CDR1 MRHNA, CDR2 SNTAGT. The CDR3 contains 15 residues. CDR3 loop: CASRPGQAANEKLFF. The CDR3 DNA reads as TGTGCCAGCAGACCCGGACAGGCCGCTAATGAAAAACTGTTTTTT.

This clonotype has more than one count but fewer than ten. The genes are TRBV12-3 or TRBV12-4 and TRBJ1-5; the D is unclear. V dropped 6 bases and J dropped 7 bases, with 13 bases sitting between them. The CDR3 extends over 13 amino acids. CDR3 region: CASRPRQYQPQHF. The CDR3 DNA is TGTGCCAGCAGACCCCGACAATACCAGCCCCAGCATTTT.

The table lists this clonotype with a few counts. CDR3 sequence: CASSESEGAVAYGYTF. The DNA of the CDR3 is TGCGCCAGCAGTGAGTCCGAGGGCGCGGTGGCCTATGGCTACACCTTC. V and J are TRBV10-1 and TRBJ1-2; no firm D call. V lost 0 bases and J 4 bases, leaving 15 bases between the germline ends. Germline CDR1 and CDR2: WNHNN and SYGVQD (reference sequence). The CDR3 is 16 residues long.

This chain links TRBV10-2 with TRBJ2-1; TRBD2 might be the D (6 bases). Trimming left V 4 bases short and J 3 bases short, with 10 bases between. The CDR3 spans 14 residues. Germline CDR1 reads WSHSY; CDR2 reads SAAADI. The CDR3 reads CASSGIAVYNEQFF. CDR3 sequence (DNA): TGCGCCAGCAGTGGTATAGCGGTCTACAATGAGCAGTTCTTC.

This clonotype was counted only a few times. The rearrangement links TRBV27 to TRBJ2-5; TRBD2 agrees at 7 bases. The germline V gene has CDR1 MNHEY and CDR2 SMNVEV (reference sequence). After removal of 3 bases from V and 0 bases from J, the junction contained 4 bases not matched to a gene. This CDR3 is 15 amino acids long. Written as DNA, the CDR3 is TGTGCCAGCAGTTTCCGAGCGGGGTACCAAGAGACCCAGTACTTC. Its protein product is CASSFRAGYQETQYF.

A few counts support this clonotype. The chain is built from TRBV7-9 and TRBJ2-3; 7 positions agree with TRBD2. The CDR3 has 14 amino acids. Unmatched junction bases numbered 4, after V lost 3 bases and J lost 4 bases. Germline CDR1 and CDR2: SEHNR and FQNEAQ (reference sequence). Written as DNA, the CDR3 is TGTGCCAGCAGCTTCGGTAGCGGGCCAGATACGCAGTATTTT. It yields the protein CASSFGSGPDTQYF.

This chain uses TRBV5-1 with TRBJ2-7, with D possibly TRBD2 on 5 matching bases. Germline CDR1 SGHRS, CDR2 YFSETQ. V gave up 0 bases and J gave up 2 bases, with 9 bases separating them. The CDR3 is made up of 14 amino acids. CDR3 loop: CASSLAGSPYEQYF. The DNA for the CDR3 is TGCGCCAGCAGCTTGGCGGGGAGTCCCTACGAGCAGTACTTC.

CDR3 bases: TGCGCCAGCAGCCAAGAATTGGGACAGGCGACCCCTGGGGCCAACGTCCTGACTTTC. This gives the protein CASSQELGQATPGANVLTF. The J gene is TRBJ2-6, the V gene TRBV4-3, with TRBD1 matching 8 bases. Germline V gives CDR1 LGHNA, CDR2 YSLEER. The CDR3 is 19 amino acids. After removal of 0 bases from V and 2 bases from J, the junction contained 9 bases not matched to a gene.

The chain joins TRBV19 to TRBJ2-3; 8 bases fit TRBD2. This CDR3 region has 16 residues. Per germline, CDR1 LNHDA and CDR2 SQIVND (reference sequence). The ends lost 2 bases at V and 6 bases at J; junction bases unmatched: 10. The CDR3 spells CASSITGAGAMDTQYF. The DNA for the CDR3 is TGTGCCAGTAGTATAACCGGAGCGGGGGCTATGGATACGCAGTATTTT.

The V gene is TRBV20-1, the J gene TRBJ2-2; D is uncertain. The germline V gene encodes CDR1 DFQATT and CDR2 SNEGSKA (reference sequence). V was cut by 5 bases and J by 5 bases, with 9 bases left in between. The CDR3 spans 12 residues. The CDR3 DNA sequence: TGCAGTGCTCGCAAGGAAACCGGGGAGCTGTTTTTT. Its translation: CSARKETGELFF.